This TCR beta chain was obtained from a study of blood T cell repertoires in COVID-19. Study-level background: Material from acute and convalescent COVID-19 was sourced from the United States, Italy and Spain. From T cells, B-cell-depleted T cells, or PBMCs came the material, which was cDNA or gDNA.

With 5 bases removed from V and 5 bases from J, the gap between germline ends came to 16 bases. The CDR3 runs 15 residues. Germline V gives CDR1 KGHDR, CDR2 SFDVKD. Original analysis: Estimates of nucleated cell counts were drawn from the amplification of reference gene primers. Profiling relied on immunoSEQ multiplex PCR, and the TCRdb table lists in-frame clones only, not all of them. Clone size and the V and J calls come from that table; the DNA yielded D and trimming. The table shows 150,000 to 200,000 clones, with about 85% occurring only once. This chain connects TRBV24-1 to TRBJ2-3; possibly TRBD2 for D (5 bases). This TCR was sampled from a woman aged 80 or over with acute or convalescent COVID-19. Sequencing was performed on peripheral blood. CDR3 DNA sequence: TGTGCCACCAGTGGGACTCTCGGAATGAGAGATACGCAGTATTTT. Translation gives CATSGTLGMRDTQYF.